The next 19 T cell receptor beta chains were all read from a single sample in a study of T cell responses to AZD1222 COVID-19 vaccine. Assay used: immunoSEQ multiplex PCR; TCRdb lists only in-frame clones, some missing. The data contain fewer than 100,000 clones, approximately 94% of them seen just once; the ten biggest clones take up about 12%. Specimen: peripheral blood, collected on day 0 of AZD1222 vaccination. These receptors came from an adult in good health.

The chain joins TRBV19 to TRBJ2-1, with TRBD2 matching over 9 bases. CDR3 length: 14 residues. V shed 6 bases, J shed 6 bases, and the junction held 6 bases outside the gene matches. Germline V gene sequence: CDR1 LNHDA, CDR2 SQIVND (reference sequence). The CDR3 nucleotides read TGTGCCAGTAGCCTAGCGGGGTCCCCCAATGAGCAGTTCTTC. This codes for CASSLAGSPNEQFF. Combining the CDR3 with reference TRBV19 and TRBJ2-1 gives the whole variable domain DGGITQSPKYLFRKEGQNVTLSCEQNLNHDAMYWYRQDPGQGLRLIYYSQIVNDFQKGDIAEGYSVSREKKESFPLTVTSAQKNPTAFYLCASSLAGSPNEQFFGPGTRLTVL.

CDR3 amino acids: CSARAEAFF. The DNA of the CDR3 is TGCAGTGCTCGAGCTGAAGCTTTCTTT. The J gene is TRBJ1-1, the V gene TRBV20-1; D remains unclear. The CDR3 is made up of 9 amino acids. Deletions cut 5 bases from V and 6 bases from J, with 4 bases between. Per the germline V gene, CDR1 is DFQATT and CDR2 is SNEGSKA (reference sequence).

This chain uses TRBV27 with TRBJ1-1; 11 nucleotides align to TRBD1. This CDR3 comprises 19 residues. J gave up 5 bases and V 0 bases, and 14 bases lay outside the gene matches. The germline V gene has CDR1 MNHEY and CDR2 SMNVEV (reference sequence). Here the CDR3 reads CASSLSAGTGGFDGTEAFF. Written as DNA, the CDR3 is TGTGCCAGCAGTTTATCGGCCGGGACAGGGGGATTCGACGGGACTGAAGCTTTCTTT.

The rearrangement joins TRBV12-3 or TRBV12-4 to TRBJ1-1, with D unclear. The CDR3 runs 9 residues. Trimming shortened V by 8 bases and J by 5 bases, and 3 bases separated the two germline ends. CDR3 coding DNA: TGTGCCAGCCGAACTGAAGCTTTCTTT. It specifies CASRTEAFF.

This chain joins TRBV5-4 and TRBJ2-2; D tentatively fits TRBD1 or TRBD2 (5 bases each). The CDR3 length is 16 residues. The germline V and J ends were trimmed by 4 bases and 4 bases, with 17 bases remaining between them. Looked up from germline, CDR1 is SGHNT and CDR2 is YYREEE (reference sequence). In DNA, the CDR3 is TGTGCCAGCAGCCCTTGGTCAGGGAGTGGCACCGGGGAGCTGTTTTTT. Amino acid sequence: CASSPWSGSGTGELFF.

This sequence joins TRBV29-1 and TRBJ2-7; TRBD2 matches 7 bases. V shed 6 bases and J 3 bases; nucleotides not matched to a gene: 20. The CDR3 spans 17 residues. Looked up from germline, CDR1 is SQVTM and CDR2 is ANQGSEA. The CDR3 DNA is TGCAGCGTAGAGGGAGGAGGAGGAGCGGGGAAAGGCTACGAGCAGTACTTC. It encodes CSVEGGGGAGKGYEQYF.

This clone was detected only once. The chain has TRBV7-3 and TRBJ2-3; D is uncertain. Germline CDR1 reads SGHTA; CDR2 reads FQGTGA. The V end was cut by 2 bases, the J end by 2 bases, with 8 bases between. The CDR3 contains 14 residues. The CDR3 is CASSLEPFTDTQYF. The CDR3 region has the DNA TGTGCCAGCAGCTTAGAACCCTTCACAGATACGCAGTATTTT.

This clone was detected a few times. V is TRBV9 and J is TRBJ2-1; 13 nucleotides match TRBD2. The CDR3 contains 15 residues. Trimming took 3 bases from V and 7 from J; bases not matched to a gene: 4. Looked up from germline, CDR1 is SGDLS and CDR2 is YYNGEE. The CDR3 is CASSGTSGGANEQFF. The CDR3 DNA is TGTGCCAGCAGCGGTACTAGCGGGGGGGCGAATGAGCAGTTCTTC.

The chain has TRBV6-5 and TRBJ1-1, with D unclear. This CDR3 is 14 amino acids long. V lost 6 bases and J lost 4, with 15 bases in between. Germline V gene sequence: CDR1 MNHEY, CDR2 SVGAGI. This chain's CDR3 is CASSLYQEGTEAFF. The CDR3 bases are TGTGCCAGCAGCCTCTACCAAGAGGGCACTGAAGCTTTCTTT.

CDR3 sequence (DNA): TGTGCCAGCAGCTTGGGCCCCGCTAAGGAGGAAAAACTGTTTTTT. Encoded protein: CASSLGPAKEEKLFF. The genes are TRBV5-4 and TRBJ1-4, with D unclear. Germline V gene sequence: CDR1 SGHNT, CDR2 YYREEE (reference sequence). The length of the CDR3 is 15 residues. Between the trimmed V and J ends, which lost 0 bases and 8 bases, there was a span of 14 bases.

The V gene is TRBV5-4, the J gene TRBJ1-1, with 8 bases lining up with TRBD1. The CDR3 covers 14 residues. V was pared by 5 bases and J by 2 bases, with 5 bases of the junction left unmatched. Germline lookup yields CDR1 SGHNT and CDR2 YYREEE (reference sequence). CDR3 coding DNA: TGTGCCAGCAGGTCCACAGGGGGAAACACTGAAGCTTTCTTT. Translation: CASRSTGGNTEAFF. Full variable domain (rest looked up from reference TRBV5-4 and TRBJ1-1): ETGVTQSPTHLIKTRGQQVTLRCSSQSGHNTVSWYQQALGQGPQFIFQYYREEENGRGNFPPRFSGLQFPNYSSELNVNALELDDSALYLCASRSTGGNTEAFFGQGTRLTVV.

The V gene is TRBV29-1, the J gene TRBJ1-6; 9 nucleotides agree with TRBD1. Unmatched junction bases numbered 6, after V lost 3 bases and J lost 6 bases. Looked up from germline, CDR1 is SQVTM and CDR2 is ANQGSEA. The CDR3 length is 15 residues. Here the CDR3 DNA reads TGCAGCGTTGAGCCGGGACAGGGACCTAATTCACCCCTCCACTTT. This translates into CSVEPGQGPNSPLHF.

The V and J genes are TRBV18 and TRBJ1-1; tentative D call: TRBD1 (5 bases). The germline V gene encodes CDR1 KGHSH and CDR2 LQKENI. V was shortened by 4 bases and J by 1 base, with 16 bases between the two germline ends. The CDR3 is made up of 16 amino acids. CDR3 DNA: TGTGCCAGCTCACTCCGGGACGGCGCACAGAACACTGAAGCTTTCTTT. The encoded protein is CASSLRDGAQNTEAFF.

The chain has TRBV4-1 and TRBJ2-7; 7 bases map to TRBD1. Trimming removed 4 bases from V and 4 bases from J; junction bases left unmatched: 7. The CDR3 contains 14 residues. CDR1 is MGHRA and CDR2 is YSYEKL in the germline V gene. The CDR3 sequence is CASSPRQGGYEQYF. The CDR3 coding sequence is TGCGCCAGCAGCCCCCGACAGGGTGGGTACGAGCAGTACTTC.

The V and J genes are TRBV5-1 and TRBJ2-1; 9 bases fit TRBD2. Germline trimming cut 2 bases from V and 6 bases from J; bases unmatched to any gene: 3. The CDR3 length is 14 residues. CDR1 is SGHRS and CDR2 is YFSETQ in the germline V gene. This chain's CDR3 is CASSLAGGLNEQFF. CDR3 in DNA: TGCGCCAGCAGCTTAGCGGGGGGCCTCAATGAGCAGTTCTTC. The variable domain in full, completed from reference TRBV5-1 and TRBJ2-1, reads KAGVTQTPRYLIKTRGQQVTLSCSPISGHRSVSWYQQTPGQGLQFLFEYFSETQRNKGNFPGRFSGRQFSNSRSEMNVSTLELGDSALYLCASSLAGGLNEQFFGPGTRLTVL.

J is TRBJ2-1 and V is TRBV28; 8 bases are shared with TRBD1. Germline values: CDR1 MDHEN, CDR2 SYDVKM. The CDR3 is 15 residues long. With V trimmed by 3 bases and J by 4 bases, 5 bases remained unmatched. The CDR3 region has the DNA TGTGCCAGCAGTTTTCATGGACAGGGTTACAATGAGCAGTTCTTC. This codes for CASSFHGQGYNEQFF.

The rearrangement uses TRBV6-5 and TRBJ2-7; D possibly matches TRBD1 or TRBD2 (5 bases each). Trimming removed 4 bases from V and 0 bases from J, with 7 bases in between. Germline-derived CDR1 and CDR2 are MNHEY and SVGAGI. The CDR3 spans 13 residues. The CDR3: CASSLGPSYEQYF. CDR3 DNA sequence: TGTGCCAGCAGTTTGGGACCCTCCTACGAGCAGTACTTC.

The V gene is TRBV6-5, the J gene TRBJ2-2, with TRBD2 matching 7 bases. Germline V gives CDR1 MNHEY, CDR2 SVGAGI. The V and J ends lost 9 bases and 5 bases, in that order; junction bases with no gene match: 12. The CDR3 has 15 amino acids. CDR3 nucleotides: TGTGCCAGTGACAATCGACTAGCCCGGACCGGGGAGCTGTTTTTT. Residues: CASDNRLARTGELFF.

The V gene is TRBV28, the J gene TRBJ1-1; the D is unclear. CDR1 and CDR2 (germline): MDHEN, SYDVKM. V was shortened by 1 base and J by 1 base, with 10 bases between the two germline ends. CDR3 size: 15 residues. CDR3 residues: CASSLFSQANTEAFF. The CDR3, as DNA: TGTGCCAGCAGTTTATTTTCGCAGGCGAACACTGAAGCTTTCTTT. Filled out from reference TRBV28 and TRBJ1-1, the complete variable domain reads DVKVTQSSRYLVKRTGEKVFLECVQDMDHENMFWYRQDPGLGLRLIYFSYDVKMKEKGDIPEGYSVSREKKERFSLILESASTNQTSMYLCASSLFSQANTEAFFGQGTRLTVV.